These 3 T cell receptor beta chains were sequenced from one sample in a study of tumor and adjacent non-tumor tissue in lung cancer. The template was RNA from unsorted bulk tissue. A modified ARM-PCR protocol with three rounds of nested PCR amplified TCRbeta. TCRdb used MiXCR to reprocess the multiplex PCR reads, holding one entry per CDR3 protein. The sample lists roughly 65,000 distinct CDR3 sequences, about three fifths occurring once. Specimen: lung tumor tissue. These receptors came from a man in his fifties or sixties with non-small cell lung cancer.

CDR3 region: CIAAGLANNEQFF. In nucleotides, the CDR3 is TGCATCGCTGCAGGGTTGGCCAACAATGAGCAGTTCTTC. The chain couples TRBV29-1 to TRBJ2-1, with D maybe TRBD1 (5 bases). There are 13 residues in the CDR3. Germline values: CDR1 SQVTM, CDR2 ANQGSEA.

This clonotype has a count of ten or more. The rearrangement joins TRBV4-1 to TRBJ2-2; D not resolved. Germline assignment: CDR1 MGHRA and CDR2 YSYEKL. The V end was cut by 8 bases, the J end by 5 bases, with 18 bases between. The CDR3 covers 15 residues. In DNA form, the CDR3 reads TGCGCCAGCGGGGATCCGTGGGTGTGGACCGGGGAGCTGTTTTTT. Translating gives CASGDPWVWTGELFF.

As for this clonotype: This could be a read error, since a much larger clone is one nucleotide away. The chain carries TRBV12-3 or TRBV12-4 and TRBJ1-5, with TRBD1 matching over 9 bases. The V segment lost 7 bases and the J segment 4 bases; nucleotides outside the gene matches: 5. The CDR3 extends over 14 amino acids. CDR3 sequence (DNA): TGTGCCAGCACCTGGACAGGGGTTAATCAGCCCCAGCATTTT. This encodes CASTWTGVNQPQHF.